Sequencing of this T cell receptor beta chain was carried out in a study of response to subunit inactivated influenza vaccine. TCRdb reanalysed the RT-PCR reads using MiXCR and keeps one entry per CDR3 protein. Among about 580,000 distinct CDR3 sequences listed, about 15% were seen once. Per germline, CDR1 ENHRY and CDR2 SYGVKD. The CDR3 loop spans 14 amino acids. V gave up 3 bases and J gave up 2 bases, with 11 bases separating them. This receptor was taken from a man aged 50 to 59 who received an inactivated influenza vaccine. The sample consisted of PBMCs from blood, taken approximately 12 days after vaccination. The J gene is TRBJ2-7, the V gene TRBV10-3; D possibly corresponds to TRBD2 (6 bases). Written as DNA, the CDR3 is TGTGCCATCAGTGACCCCGGGAGAACCTACGAGCAGTACTTC. The encoded protein is CAISDPGRTYEQYF.